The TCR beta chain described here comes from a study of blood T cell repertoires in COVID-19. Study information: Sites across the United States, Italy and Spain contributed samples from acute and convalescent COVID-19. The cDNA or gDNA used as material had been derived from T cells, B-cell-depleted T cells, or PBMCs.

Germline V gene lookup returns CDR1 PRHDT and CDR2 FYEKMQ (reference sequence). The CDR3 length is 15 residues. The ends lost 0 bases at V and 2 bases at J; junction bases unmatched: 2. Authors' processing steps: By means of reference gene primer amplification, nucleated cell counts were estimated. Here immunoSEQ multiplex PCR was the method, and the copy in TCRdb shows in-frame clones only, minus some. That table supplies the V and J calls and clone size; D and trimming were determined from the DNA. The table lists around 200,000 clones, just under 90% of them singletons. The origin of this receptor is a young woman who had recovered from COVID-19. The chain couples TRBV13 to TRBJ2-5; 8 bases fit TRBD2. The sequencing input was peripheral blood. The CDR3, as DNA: TGTGCCAGCAGCTTAGGACTAGCGGTTCAAGAGACCCAGTACTTC. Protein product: CASSLGLAVQETQYF. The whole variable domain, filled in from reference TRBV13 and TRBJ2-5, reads AAGVIQSPRHLIKEKRETATLKCYPIPRHDTVYWYQQGPGQDPQFLISFYEKMQSDKGSIPDRFSAQQFSDYHSELNMSSLELGDSALYFCASSLGLAVQETQYFGPGTRLLVL.